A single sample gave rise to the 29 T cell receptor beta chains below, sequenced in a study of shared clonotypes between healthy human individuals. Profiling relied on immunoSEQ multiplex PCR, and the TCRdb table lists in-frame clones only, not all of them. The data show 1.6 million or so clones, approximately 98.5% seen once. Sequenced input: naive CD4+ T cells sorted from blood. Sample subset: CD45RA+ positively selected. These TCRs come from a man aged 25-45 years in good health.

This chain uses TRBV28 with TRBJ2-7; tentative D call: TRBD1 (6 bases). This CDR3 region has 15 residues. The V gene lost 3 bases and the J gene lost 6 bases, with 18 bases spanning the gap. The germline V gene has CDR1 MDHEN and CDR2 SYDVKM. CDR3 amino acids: CASSFSRGMVSEQYF. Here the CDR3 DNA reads TGTGCCAGCAGTTTTAGTAGGGGGATGGTCTCCGAGCAGTACTTC.

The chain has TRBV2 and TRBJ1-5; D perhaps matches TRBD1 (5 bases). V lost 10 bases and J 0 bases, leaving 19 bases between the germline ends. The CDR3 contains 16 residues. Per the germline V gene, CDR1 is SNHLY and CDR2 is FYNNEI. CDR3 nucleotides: TGTGCCACTCGGCGAAACAGGTCCTTTAGCAATCAGCCCCAGCATTTT. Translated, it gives CATRRNRSFSNQPQHF.

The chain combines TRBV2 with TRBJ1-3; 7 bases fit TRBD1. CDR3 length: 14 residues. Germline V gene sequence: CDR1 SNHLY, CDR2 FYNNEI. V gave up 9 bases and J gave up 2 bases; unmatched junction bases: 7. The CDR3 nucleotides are TGTGCCAGTTTCAGGGGGTCGGCTGGAAACACCATATATTTT. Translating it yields CASFRGSAGNTIYF.

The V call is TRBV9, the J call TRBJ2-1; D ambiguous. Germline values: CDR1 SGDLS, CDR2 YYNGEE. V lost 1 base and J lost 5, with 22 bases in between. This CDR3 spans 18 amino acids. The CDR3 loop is CASSVLPWSTRRDNEQFF. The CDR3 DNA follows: TGTGCCAGCAGCGTACTCCCGTGGTCTACGCGGCGCGACAATGAGCAGTTCTTC. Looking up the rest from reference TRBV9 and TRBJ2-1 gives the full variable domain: DSGVTQTPKHLITATGQRVTLRCSPRSGDLSVYWYQQSLDQGLQFLIQYYNGEERAKGNILERFSAQQFPDLHSELNLSSLELGDSALYFCASSVLPWSTRRDNEQFFGPGTRLTVL.

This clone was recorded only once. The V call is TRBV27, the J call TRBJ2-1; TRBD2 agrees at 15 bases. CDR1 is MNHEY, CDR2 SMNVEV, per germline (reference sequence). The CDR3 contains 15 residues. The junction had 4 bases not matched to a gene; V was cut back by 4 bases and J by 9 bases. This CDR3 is CASSSGLAGGIEQFF. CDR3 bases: TGTGCCAGCAGTTCGGGACTAGCGGGAGGAATTGAGCAGTTCTTC.

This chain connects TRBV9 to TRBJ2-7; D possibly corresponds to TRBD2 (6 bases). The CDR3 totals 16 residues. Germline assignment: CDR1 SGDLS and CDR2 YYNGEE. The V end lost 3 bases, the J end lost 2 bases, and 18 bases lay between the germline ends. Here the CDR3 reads CASSAGGGTLTYEQYF. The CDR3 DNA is TGTGCCAGCAGCGCTGGTGGGGGGACTTTAACCTACGAGCAGTACTTC.

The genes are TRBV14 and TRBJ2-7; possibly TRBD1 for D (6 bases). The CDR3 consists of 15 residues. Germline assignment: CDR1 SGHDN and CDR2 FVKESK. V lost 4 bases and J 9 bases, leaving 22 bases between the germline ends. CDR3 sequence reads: CASSRTAELLRGQYF. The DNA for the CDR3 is TGTGCCAGCAGCCGGACAGCCGAACTCCTACGAGGGCAGTACTTC.

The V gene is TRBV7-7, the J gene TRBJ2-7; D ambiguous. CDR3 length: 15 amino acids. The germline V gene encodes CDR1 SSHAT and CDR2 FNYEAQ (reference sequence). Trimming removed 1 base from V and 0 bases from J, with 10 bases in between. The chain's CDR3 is CASSLGDSPSYEQYF. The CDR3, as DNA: TGTGCCAGCAGCTTAGGAGACTCGCCCTCCTACGAGCAGTACTTC.

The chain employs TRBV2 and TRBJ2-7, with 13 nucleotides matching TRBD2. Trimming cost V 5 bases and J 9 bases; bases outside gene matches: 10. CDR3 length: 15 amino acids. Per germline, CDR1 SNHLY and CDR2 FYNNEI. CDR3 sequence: CASSSRTSGSVGQYF. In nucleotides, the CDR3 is TGTGCCAGCAGTTCCCGGACTAGCGGGAGCGTTGGGCAGTACTTC. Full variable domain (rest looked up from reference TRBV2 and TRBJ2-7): EPEVTQTPSHQVTQMGQEVILRCVPISNHLYFYWYRQILGQKVEFLVSFYNNEISEKSEIFDDQFSVERPDGSNFTLKIRSTKLEDSAMYFCASSSRTSGSVGQYFGPGTRLTVT.

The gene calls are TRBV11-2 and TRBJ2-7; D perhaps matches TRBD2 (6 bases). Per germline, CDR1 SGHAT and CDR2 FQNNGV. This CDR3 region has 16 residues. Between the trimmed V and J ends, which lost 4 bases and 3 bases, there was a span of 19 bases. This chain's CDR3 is CASSSSNAGTYYEQYF. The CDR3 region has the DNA TGTGCCAGCAGCTCCTCAAATGCCGGGACTTACTACGAGCAGTACTTC.

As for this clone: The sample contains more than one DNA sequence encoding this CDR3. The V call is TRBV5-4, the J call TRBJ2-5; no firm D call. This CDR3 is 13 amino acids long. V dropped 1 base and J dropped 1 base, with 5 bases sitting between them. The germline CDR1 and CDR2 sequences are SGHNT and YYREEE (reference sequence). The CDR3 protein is CASSLTTQETQYF. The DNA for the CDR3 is TGTGCCAGCAGCTTGACCACCCAAGAGACCCAGTACTTC.

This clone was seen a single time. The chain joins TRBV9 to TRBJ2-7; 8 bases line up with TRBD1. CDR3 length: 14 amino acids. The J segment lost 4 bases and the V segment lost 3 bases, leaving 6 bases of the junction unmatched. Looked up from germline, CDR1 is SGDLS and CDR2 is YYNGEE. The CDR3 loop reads CASSAADRGYEQYF. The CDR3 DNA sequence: TGTGCCAGCAGCGCGGCCGACAGGGGTTACGAGCAGTACTTC. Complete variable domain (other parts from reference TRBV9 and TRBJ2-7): DSGVTQTPKHLITATGQRVTLRCSPRSGDLSVYWYQQSLDQGLQFLIQYYNGEERAKGNILERFSAQQFPDLHSELNLSSLELGDSALYFCASSAADRGYEQYFGPGTRLTVT.

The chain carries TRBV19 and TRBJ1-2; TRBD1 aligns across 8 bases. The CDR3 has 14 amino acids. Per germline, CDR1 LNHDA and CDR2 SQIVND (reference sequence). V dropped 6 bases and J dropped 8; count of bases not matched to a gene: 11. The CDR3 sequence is CASRPPQGARGYTF. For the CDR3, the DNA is TGTGCCAGTAGGCCCCCCCAGGGGGCGAGAGGCTACACCTTC.

Here the CDR3 reads CSALFSGTETQYF. CDR3 bases: TGCAGCGCTTTGTTTAGCGGGACGGAGACCCAGTACTTC. V and J are TRBV29-1 and TRBJ2-5; 8 bases fit TRBD2. Germline CDR1 reads SQVTM; CDR2 reads ANQGSEA. The V gene end was trimmed by 7 bases and the J gene end by 5 bases; junction bases not matched to a gene: 9. The CDR3 extends over 13 amino acids.

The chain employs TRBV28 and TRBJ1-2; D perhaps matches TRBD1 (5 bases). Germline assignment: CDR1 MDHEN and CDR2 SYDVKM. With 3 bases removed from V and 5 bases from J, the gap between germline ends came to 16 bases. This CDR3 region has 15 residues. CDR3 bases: TGTGCCAGCAGTTTCGGGGGTAGTGTTATGTATGGCTACACCTTC. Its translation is CASSFGGSVMYGYTF.

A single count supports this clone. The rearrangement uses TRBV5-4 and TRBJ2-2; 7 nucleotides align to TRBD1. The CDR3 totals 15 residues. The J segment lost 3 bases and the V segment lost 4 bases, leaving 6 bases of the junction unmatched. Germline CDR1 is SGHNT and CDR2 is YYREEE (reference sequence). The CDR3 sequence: CASSVGQQYTGELFF. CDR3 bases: TGTGCCAGCAGCGTGGGACAGCAATACACCGGGGAGCTGTTTTTT.

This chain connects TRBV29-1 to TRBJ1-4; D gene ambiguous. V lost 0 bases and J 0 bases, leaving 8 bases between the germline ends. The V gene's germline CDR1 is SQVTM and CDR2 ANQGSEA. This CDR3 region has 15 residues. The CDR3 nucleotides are TGCAGCGTTGAAGATTCAAGAGCAACTAATGAAAAACTGTTTTTT. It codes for CSVEDSRATNEKLFF.

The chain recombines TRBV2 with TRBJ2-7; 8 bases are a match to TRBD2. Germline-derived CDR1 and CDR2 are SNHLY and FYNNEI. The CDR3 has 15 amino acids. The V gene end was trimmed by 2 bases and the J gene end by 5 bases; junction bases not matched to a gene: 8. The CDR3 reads CASSESGLAGDEQYF. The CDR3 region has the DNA TGTGCCAGCAGTGAATCCGGTCTAGCGGGCGACGAGCAGTACTTC.

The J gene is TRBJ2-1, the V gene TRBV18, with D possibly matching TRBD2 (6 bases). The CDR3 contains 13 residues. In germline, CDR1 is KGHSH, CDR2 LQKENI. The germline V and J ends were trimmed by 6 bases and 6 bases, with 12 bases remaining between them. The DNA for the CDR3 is TGTGCCAGCTCGCGCCTGGAGGGCAATGAGCAGTTCTTC. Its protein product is CASSRLEGNEQFF.

This CDR3 reads CASSLGVRQGFNNEQFF. CDR3 coding DNA: TGTGCCAGCAGCTTAGGGGTCCGACAGGGATTTAACAATGAGCAGTTCTTC. This chain joins TRBV7-9 and TRBJ2-1; 7 bases align to TRBD1. Losses at the gene ends were 1 base for V and 5 bases for J; bases not matched to a gene: 11. CDR1 SEHNR and CDR2 FQNEAQ come from the germline V gene (reference sequence). The CDR3 is 17 amino acids.

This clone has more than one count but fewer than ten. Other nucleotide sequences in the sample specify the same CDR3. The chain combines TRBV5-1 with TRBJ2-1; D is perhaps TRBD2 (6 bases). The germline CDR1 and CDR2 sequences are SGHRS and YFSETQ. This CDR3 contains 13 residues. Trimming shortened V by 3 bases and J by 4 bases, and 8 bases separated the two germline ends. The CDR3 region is CASSSGTYNEQFF. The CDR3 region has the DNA TGCGCCAGCAGCTCCGGGACTTACAATGAGCAGTTCTTC.

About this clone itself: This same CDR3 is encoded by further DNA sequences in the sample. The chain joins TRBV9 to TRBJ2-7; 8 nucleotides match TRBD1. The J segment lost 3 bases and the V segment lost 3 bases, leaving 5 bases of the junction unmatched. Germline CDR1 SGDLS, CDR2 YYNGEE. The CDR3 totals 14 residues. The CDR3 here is CASSARQGSYEQYF. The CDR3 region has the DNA TGTGCCAGCAGCGCACGACAGGGGAGCTACGAGCAGTACTTC.

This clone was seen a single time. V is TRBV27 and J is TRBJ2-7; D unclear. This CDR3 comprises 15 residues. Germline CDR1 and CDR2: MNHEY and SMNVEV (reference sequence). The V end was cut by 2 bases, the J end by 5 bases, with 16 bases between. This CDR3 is CASSLPLTPFNEQYF. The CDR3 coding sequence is TGTGCCAGCAGTTTACCTCTGACACCTTTTAACGAGCAGTACTTC.

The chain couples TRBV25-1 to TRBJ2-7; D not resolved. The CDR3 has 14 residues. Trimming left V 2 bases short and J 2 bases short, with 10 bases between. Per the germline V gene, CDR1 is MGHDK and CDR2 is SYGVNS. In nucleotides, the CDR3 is TGTGCCAGCAGTGAAAGTTCCCTTCCCTACGAGCAGTACTTC. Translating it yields CASSESSLPYEQYF.

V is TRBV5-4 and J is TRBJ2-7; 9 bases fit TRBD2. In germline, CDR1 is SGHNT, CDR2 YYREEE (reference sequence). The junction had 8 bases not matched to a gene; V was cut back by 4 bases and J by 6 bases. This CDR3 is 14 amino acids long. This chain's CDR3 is CASSKPGLASEQYF. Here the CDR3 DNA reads TGTGCCAGCAGCAAACCGGGACTAGCTTCCGAGCAGTACTTC. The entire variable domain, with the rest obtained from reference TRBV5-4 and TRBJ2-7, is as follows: ETGVTQSPTHLIKTRGQQVTLRCSSQSGHNTVSWYQQALGQGPQFIFQYYREEENGRGNFPPRFSGLQFPNYSSELNVNALELDDSALYLCASSKPGLASEQYFGPGTRLTVT.

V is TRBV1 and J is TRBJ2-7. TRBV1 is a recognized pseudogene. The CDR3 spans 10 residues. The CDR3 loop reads CTSSQDETLF. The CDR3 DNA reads TGCACCAGCAGCCAAGATGAAACCTTGTTC.

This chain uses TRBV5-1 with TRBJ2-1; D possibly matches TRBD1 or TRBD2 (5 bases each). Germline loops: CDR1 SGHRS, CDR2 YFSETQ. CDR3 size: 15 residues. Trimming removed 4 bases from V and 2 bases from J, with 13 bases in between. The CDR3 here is CASSPGTPTYNEQFF. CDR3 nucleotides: TGCGCCAGCAGCCCCGGGACGCCAACCTACAATGAGCAGTTCTTC.

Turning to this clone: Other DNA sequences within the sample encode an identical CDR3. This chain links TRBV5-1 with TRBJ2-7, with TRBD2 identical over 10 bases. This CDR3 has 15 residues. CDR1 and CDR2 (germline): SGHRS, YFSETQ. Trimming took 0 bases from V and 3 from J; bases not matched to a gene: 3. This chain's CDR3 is CASSLVASGSYEQYF. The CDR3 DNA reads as TGCGCCAGCAGCTTGGTGGCTAGCGGGAGCTACGAGCAGTACTTC.

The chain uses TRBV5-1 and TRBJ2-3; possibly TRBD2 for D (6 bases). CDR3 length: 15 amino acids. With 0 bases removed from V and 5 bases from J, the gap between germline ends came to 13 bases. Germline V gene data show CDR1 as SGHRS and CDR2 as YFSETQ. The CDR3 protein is CASSLDQRAIDTQYF. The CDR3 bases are TGCGCCAGCAGCTTGGACCAGCGGGCGATAGATACGCAGTATTTT.